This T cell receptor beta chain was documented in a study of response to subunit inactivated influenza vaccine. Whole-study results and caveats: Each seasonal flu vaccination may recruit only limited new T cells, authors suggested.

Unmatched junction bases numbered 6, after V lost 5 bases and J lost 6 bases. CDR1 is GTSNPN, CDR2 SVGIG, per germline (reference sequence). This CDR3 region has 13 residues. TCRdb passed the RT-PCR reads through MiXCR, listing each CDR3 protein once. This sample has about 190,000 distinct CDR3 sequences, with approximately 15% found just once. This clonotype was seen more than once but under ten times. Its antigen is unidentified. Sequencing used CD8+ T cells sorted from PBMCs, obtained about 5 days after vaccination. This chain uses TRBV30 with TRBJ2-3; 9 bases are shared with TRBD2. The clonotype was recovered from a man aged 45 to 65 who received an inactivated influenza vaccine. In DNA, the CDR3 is TGTGCCTGGGCCGGGACTAGCTGGGATACGCAGTATTTT. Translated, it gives CAWAGTSWDTQYF.